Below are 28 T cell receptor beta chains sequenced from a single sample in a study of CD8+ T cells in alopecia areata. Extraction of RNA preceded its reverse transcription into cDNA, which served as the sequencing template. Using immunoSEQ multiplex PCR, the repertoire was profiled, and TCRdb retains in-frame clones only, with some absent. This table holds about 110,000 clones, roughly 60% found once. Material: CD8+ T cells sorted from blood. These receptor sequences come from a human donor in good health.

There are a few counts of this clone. This chain's CDR3 is CASSLSPGELFF. The CDR3 DNA reads TGCGCCAGCAGCTTGAGCCCCGGGGAGCTGTTTTTT. The V gene is TRBV5-1, the J gene TRBJ2-2, with D unclear. The CDR3 is 12 residues long. V was trimmed by 1 base and J by 6 bases, leaving 4 bases between them. The germline V gene has CDR1 SGHRS and CDR2 YFSETQ.

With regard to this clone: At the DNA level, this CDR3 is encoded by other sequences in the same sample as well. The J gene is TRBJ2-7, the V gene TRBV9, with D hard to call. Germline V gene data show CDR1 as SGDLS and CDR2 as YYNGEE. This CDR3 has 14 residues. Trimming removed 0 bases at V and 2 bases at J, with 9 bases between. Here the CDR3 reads CASSVGTGPYEQYF. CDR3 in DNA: TGTGCCAGCAGCGTAGGAACGGGCCCCTACGAGCAGTACTTC.

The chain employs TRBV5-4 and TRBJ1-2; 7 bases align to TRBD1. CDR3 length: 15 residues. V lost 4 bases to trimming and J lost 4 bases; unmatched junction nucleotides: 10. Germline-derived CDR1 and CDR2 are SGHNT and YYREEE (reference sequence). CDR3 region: CASSRGTDSGYGYTF. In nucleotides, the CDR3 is TGTGCCAGCAGCCGGGGGACAGACTCAGGCTATGGCTACACCTTC.

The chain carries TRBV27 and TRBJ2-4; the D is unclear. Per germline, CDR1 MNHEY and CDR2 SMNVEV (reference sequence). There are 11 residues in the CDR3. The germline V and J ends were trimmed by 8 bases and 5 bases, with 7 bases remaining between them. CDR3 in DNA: TGTGCCAGCGAACGGGAAAACATTCAGTACTTC. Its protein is CASERENIQYF.

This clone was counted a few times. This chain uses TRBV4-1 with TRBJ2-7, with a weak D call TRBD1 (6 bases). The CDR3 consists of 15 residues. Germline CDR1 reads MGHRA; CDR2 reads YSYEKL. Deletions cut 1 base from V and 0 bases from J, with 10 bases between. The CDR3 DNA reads TGCGCCAGCAGCCAAGGGCGACAGGTCTCCTACGAGCAGTACTTC. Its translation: CASSQGRQVSYEQYF.

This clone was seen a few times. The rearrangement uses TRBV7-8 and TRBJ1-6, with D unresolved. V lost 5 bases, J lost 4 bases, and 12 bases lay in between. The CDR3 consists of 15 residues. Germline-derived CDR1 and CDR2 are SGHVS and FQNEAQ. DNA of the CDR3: TGTGCCAGCAGCCCCGGGCAGCTTTATAATTCACCCCTCCACTTT. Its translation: CASSPGQLYNSPLHF.

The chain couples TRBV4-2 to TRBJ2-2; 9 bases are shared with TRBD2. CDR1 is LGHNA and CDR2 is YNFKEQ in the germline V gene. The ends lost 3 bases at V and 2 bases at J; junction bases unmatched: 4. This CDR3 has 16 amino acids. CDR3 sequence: CASSQKAGGNTGELFF. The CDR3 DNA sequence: TGTGCCAGCAGCCAGAAAGCGGGGGGAAACACCGGGGAGCTGTTTTTT.

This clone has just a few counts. The CDR3 nucleotides read TGCAGCCCAAGCCCAGCACGGGCCCGCTCCTACGAGCAGTACTTC. This codes for CSPSPARARSYEQYF. The chain couples TRBV29-1 to TRBJ2-7, with no clear D. V lost 8 bases and J lost 0, with 20 bases in between. The CDR3 contains 15 residues. Germline CDR1 is SQVTM and CDR2 is ANQGSEA.

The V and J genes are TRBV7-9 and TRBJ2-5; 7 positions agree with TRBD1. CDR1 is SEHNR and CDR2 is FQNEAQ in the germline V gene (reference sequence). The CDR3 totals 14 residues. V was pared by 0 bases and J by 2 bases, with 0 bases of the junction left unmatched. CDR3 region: CASSLAGQQETQYF. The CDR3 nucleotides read TGTGCCAGCAGCTTAGCGGGACAGCAAGAGACCCAGTACTTC.

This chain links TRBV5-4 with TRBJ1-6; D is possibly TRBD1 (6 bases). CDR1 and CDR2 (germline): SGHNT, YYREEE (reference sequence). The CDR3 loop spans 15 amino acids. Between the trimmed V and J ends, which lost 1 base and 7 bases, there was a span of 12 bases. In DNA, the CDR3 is TGTGCCAGCAGCTTGTCCGCGGACAGCAATTCACCCCTCCACTTT. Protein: CASSLSADSNSPLHF. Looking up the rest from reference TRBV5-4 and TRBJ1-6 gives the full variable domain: ETGVTQSPTHLIKTRGQQVTLRCSSQSGHNTVSWYQQALGQGPQFIFQYYREEENGRGNFPPRFSGLQFPNYSSELNVNALELDDSALYLCASSLSADSNSPLHFGNGTRLTVT.

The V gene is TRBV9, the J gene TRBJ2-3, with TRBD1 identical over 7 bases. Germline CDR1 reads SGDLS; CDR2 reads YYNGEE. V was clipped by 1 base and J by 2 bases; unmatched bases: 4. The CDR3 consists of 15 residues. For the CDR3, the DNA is TGTGCCAGCAGCGTACCCGACAGGGACACAGATACGCAGTATTTT. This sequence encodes CASSVPDRDTDTQYF.

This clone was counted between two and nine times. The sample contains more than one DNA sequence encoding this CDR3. CDR3 in DNA: TGCAGCGTTGAAGTCGGGGGGGCGAACACCGGGGAGCTGTTTTTT. This sequence encodes CSVEVGGANTGELFF. The rearrangement joins TRBV29-1 to TRBJ2-2, with TRBD2 identical over 8 bases. The trim removed 1 base at V and 0 bases at J, leaving 1 base unmatched. The germline V gene has CDR1 SQVTM and CDR2 ANQGSEA. The CDR3 loop spans 15 amino acids.

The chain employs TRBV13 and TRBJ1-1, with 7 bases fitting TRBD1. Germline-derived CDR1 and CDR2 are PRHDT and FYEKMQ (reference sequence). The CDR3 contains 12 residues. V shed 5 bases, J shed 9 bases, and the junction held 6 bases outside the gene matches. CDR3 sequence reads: CASSLGQDKAFF. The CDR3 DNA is TGTGCCAGCAGCCTCGGACAGGACAAAGCTTTCTTT.

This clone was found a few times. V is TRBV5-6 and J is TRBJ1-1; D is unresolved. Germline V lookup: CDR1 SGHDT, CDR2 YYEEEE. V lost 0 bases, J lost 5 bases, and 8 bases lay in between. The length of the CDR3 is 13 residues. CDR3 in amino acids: CASSLVESTEAFF. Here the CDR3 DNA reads TGTGCCAGCAGCTTGGTTGAGTCAACTGAAGCTTTCTTT.

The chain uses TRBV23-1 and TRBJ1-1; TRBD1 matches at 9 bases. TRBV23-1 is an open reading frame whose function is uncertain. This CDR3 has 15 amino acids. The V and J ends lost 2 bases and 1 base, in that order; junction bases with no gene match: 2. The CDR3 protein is CASSQPGQGNTEAFF. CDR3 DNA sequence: TGCGCCAGCAGTCAACCGGGACAGGGGAACACTGAAGCTTTCTTT.

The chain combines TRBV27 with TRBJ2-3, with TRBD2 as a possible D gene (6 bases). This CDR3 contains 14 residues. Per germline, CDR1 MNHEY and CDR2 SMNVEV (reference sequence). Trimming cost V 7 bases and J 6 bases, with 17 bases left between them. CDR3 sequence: CASTPGGIFDTQYF. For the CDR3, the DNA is TGTGCCAGCACCCCCGGAGGGATATTTGATACGCAGTATTTT.

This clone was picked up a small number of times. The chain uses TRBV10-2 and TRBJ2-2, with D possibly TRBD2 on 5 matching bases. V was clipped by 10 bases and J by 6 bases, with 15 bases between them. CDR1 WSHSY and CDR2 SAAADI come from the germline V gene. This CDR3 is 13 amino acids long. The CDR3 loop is CATHLPEAGELFF. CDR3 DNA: TGCGCCACCCACCTCCCGGAGGCCGGGGAGCTGTTTTTT.

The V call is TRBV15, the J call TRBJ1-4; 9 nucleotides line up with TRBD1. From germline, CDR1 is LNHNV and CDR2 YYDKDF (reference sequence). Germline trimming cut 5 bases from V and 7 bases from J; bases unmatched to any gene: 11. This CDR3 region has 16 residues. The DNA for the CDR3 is TGTGCCACCAGCGACACAGGGGGCATTTTCGGTGAAAAACTGTTTTTT. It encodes CATSDTGGIFGEKLFF.

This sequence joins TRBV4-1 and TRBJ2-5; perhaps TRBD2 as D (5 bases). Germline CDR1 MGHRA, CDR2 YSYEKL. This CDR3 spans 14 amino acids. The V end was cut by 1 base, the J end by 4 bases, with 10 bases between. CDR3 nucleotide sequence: TGCGCCAGCAGCCAAGTAACCGGGATAGAGACCCAGTACTTC. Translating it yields CASSQVTGIETQYF.

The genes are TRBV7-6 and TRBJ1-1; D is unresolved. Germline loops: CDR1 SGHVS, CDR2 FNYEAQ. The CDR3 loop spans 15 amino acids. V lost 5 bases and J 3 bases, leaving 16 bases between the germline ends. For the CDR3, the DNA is TGTGCCAGCAGCATTGGACCCGCTGGAGACACTGAAGCTTTCTTT. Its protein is CASSIGPAGDTEAFF. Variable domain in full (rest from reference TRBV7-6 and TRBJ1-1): GAGVSQSPRYKVTKRGQDVALRCDPISGHVSLYWYRQALGQGPEFLTYFNYEAQQDKSGLPNDRFSAERPEGSISTLTIQRTEQRDSAMYRCASSIGPAGDTEAFFGQGTRLTVV.

Written as DNA, the CDR3 is TGTGCCAGCAGTTTGGGACAAACGACCTACGAGCAGTACTTC. Translated: CASSLGQTTYEQYF. This chain joins TRBV28 and TRBJ2-7; D might be TRBD1 (6 bases). Germline-derived CDR1 and CDR2 are MDHEN and SYDVKM. V lost 3 bases to trimming and J lost 2 bases, with 11 bases between them. The CDR3 is made up of 14 amino acids.

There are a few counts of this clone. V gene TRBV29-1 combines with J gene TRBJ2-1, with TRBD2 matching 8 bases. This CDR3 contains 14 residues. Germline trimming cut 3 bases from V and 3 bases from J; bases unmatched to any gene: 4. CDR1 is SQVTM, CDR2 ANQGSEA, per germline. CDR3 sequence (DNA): TGCAGCGTTGATGGCGGGGGGTACTACAATGAGCAGTTCTTC. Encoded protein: CSVDGGGYYNEQFF.

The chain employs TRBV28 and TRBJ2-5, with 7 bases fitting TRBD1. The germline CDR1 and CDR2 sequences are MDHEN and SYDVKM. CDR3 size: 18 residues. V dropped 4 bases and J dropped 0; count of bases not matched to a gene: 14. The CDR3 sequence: CASSSLPTGSTYQETQYF. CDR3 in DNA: TGTGCCAGCAGTTCCCTCCCGACAGGGTCGACGTACCAAGAGACCCAGTACTTC.

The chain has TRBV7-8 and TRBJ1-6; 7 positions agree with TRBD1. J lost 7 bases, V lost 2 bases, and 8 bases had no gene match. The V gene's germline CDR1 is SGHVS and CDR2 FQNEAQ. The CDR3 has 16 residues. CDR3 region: CASSLLLDRENSPLHF. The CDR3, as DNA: TGTGCCAGCAGCTTACTCTTAGACAGGGAGAATTCACCCCTCCACTTT.

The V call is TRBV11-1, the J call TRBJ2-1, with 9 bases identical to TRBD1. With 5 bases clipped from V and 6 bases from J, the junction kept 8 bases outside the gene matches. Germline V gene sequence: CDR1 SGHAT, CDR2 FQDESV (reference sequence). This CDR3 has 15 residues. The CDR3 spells CASSTGQGSFNEQFF. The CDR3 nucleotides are TGTGCCAGCAGCACGGGACAGGGTTCATTCAATGAGCAGTTCTTC.

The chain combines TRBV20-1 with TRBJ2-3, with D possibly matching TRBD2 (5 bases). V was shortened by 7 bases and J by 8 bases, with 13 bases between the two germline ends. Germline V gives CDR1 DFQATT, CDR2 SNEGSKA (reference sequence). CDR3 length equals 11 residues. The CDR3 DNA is TGCAGTGTCCCTCGGGCGGGTACGCAGTATTTT. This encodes CSVPRAGTQYF.

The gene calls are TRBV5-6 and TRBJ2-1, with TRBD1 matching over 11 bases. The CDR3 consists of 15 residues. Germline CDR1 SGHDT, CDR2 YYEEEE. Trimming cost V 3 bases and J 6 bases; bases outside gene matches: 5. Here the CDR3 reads CASSWVGQGANEQFF. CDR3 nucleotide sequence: TGTGCCAGCAGCTGGGTAGGACAGGGGGCCAATGAGCAGTTCTTC.

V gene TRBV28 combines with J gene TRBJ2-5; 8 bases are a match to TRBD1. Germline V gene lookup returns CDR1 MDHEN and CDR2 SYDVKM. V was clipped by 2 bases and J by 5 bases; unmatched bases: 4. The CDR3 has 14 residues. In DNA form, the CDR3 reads TGTGCCAGCAGTTTAGGCAGGGGGCCTGAGACCCAGTACTTC. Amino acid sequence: CASSLGRGPETQYF.